A single sample is the source of the 21 T cell receptor beta chains below, sequenced in a study of CD8+ T cells in alopecia areata. TCR sequencing used cDNA made by reverse transcription of extracted RNA. Only in-frame clones appear in the TCRdb table, and some are missing; sequencing was by immunoSEQ multiplex PCR. The data hold 65,000 to 100,000 clones, with roughly 47% observed a single time. The sample was NKG2D-high CD8+ T cells sorted from blood. Receptor source: a human donor with alopecia areata.

This clone has only one observation. V gene TRBV4-1 combines with J gene TRBJ2-4; 7 bases map to TRBD2. Per the germline V gene, CDR1 is MGHRA and CDR2 is YSYEKL. This CDR3 comprises 15 residues. Unmatched junction bases numbered 2, after V lost 1 base and J lost 2 bases. The CDR3 DNA follows: TGCGCCAGCAGCCAAGGGGGGGGGACCAAAAACATTCAGTACTTC. It encodes CASSQGGGTKNIQYF.

This clone was detected only once. The J gene is TRBJ2-7, the V gene TRBV4-2; D is perhaps TRBD1 (6 bases). The CDR3 contains 14 residues. Trimming left V 3 bases short and J 6 bases short, with 15 bases between. CDR1 is LGHNA, CDR2 YNFKEQ, per germline. DNA for the CDR3: TGTGCCAGCAGCCAGACCACAGGGCTCCTCGAGCAGTACTTC. As protein: CASSQTTGLLEQYF.

In its sample, this clone was seen a few times. The genes are TRBV5-6 and TRBJ2-7, with D hard to call. The germline V gene encodes CDR1 SGHDT and CDR2 YYEEEE. This CDR3 comprises 11 residues. Trimming removed 4 bases at V and 3 bases at J, with 5 bases between. CDR3 region: CASSMDYEQYF. The CDR3 DNA follows: TGTGCCAGCAGCATGGACTACGAGCAGTACTTC.

This sequence joins TRBV10-1 and TRBJ2-1; a possible D gene is TRBD1 (6 bases). The CDR3 extends over 13 amino acids. V lost 9 bases to trimming and J lost 5 bases, with 14 bases between them. The V gene's germline CDR1 is WNHNN and CDR2 SYGVQD (reference sequence). The CDR3 DNA is TGCGCCAGTTCGCGGACAGCCAACAATGAGCAGTTCTTC. Its protein product is CASSRTANNEQFF.

The chain links TRBV28 to TRBJ2-7; D perhaps matches TRBD1 (5 bases). CDR1 and CDR2 (germline): MDHEN, SYDVKM. V lost 1 base, J lost 6 bases, and 7 bases lay in between. This CDR3 contains 12 residues. The CDR3 spells CASSLSGSEQYF. Written as DNA, the CDR3 is TGTGCCAGCAGTTTATCAGGGTCCGAGCAGTACTTC.

The chain carries TRBV5-1 and TRBJ1-1; maybe TRBD1 (6 bases). V was cut by 3 bases and J by 9 bases, with 9 bases left in between. Looked up from germline, CDR1 is SGHRS and CDR2 is YFSETQ. This CDR3 comprises 11 residues. This CDR3 is CASSSTGQAFF. The CDR3, as DNA: TGCGCCAGCAGCTCGACAGGACAAGCTTTCTTT. Using reference TRBV5-1 and TRBJ1-1 for the parts outside the CDR3, the full variable domain is KAGVTQTPRYLIKTRGQQVTLSCSPISGHRSVSWYQQTPGQGLQFLFEYFSETQRNKGNFPGRFSGRQFSNSRSEMNVSTLELGDSALYLCASSSTGQAFFGQGTRLTVV.

Worth noting for this clone: Other nucleotide sequences from this sample produce the same CDR3. V usage is TRBV11-2 and J usage is TRBJ2-7, with no clear D. V gave up 5 bases and J gave up 2 bases, with 4 bases separating them. Germline-derived CDR1 and CDR2 are SGHAT and FQNNGV. The CDR3 totals 11 residues. The CDR3 DNA sequence: TGTGCCAGCAGCCTTACCTACGAGCAGTACTTC. This translates into CASSLTYEQYF.

The rearrangement uses TRBV27 and TRBJ1-2; no clear D. Trimming removed 6 bases at V and 6 bases at J, with 23 bases between. Germline loops: CDR1 MNHEY, CDR2 SMNVEV (reference sequence). The CDR3 length is 16 residues. This CDR3 is CASRWVDGGGFDGYTF. The CDR3 bases are TGTGCCAGCAGGTGGGTCGATGGCGGAGGATTTGATGGCTACACCTTC.

The J gene is TRBJ1-2, the V gene TRBV27; D ambiguous. The V gene lost 4 bases and the J gene lost 3 bases, with 18 bases spanning the gap. The CDR3 sequence is 16 residues long. The germline V gene encodes CDR1 MNHEY and CDR2 SMNVEV (reference sequence). The CDR3 protein is CASSSDLSETHYGYTF. For the CDR3, the DNA is TGTGCCAGCAGTTCAGATTTGAGCGAGACTCACTATGGCTACACCTTC.

The chain has TRBV9 and TRBJ2-1, with 7 nucleotides matching TRBD2. This CDR3 region has 14 residues. Germline V gives CDR1 SGDLS, CDR2 YYNGEE. The ends lost 7 bases at V and 2 bases at J; junction bases unmatched: 6. CDR3 DNA sequence: TGTGCCAGCTCCCAGCGGGACGCCTACAATGAGCAGTTCTTC. Its protein is CASSQRDAYNEQFF.

This clone was seen a few times. The chain joins TRBV7-9 to TRBJ2-1, with TRBD1 as a possible D gene (5 bases). Germline CDR1 reads SEHNR; CDR2 reads FQNEAQ (reference sequence). The CDR3 is made up of 13 amino acids. The ends were cut back, 5 bases at V and 7 bases at J, with 12 bases in the middle. The CDR3 here is CASSPRGWNEQFF. In nucleotides, the CDR3 is TGTGCCAGCAGCCCAAGGGGATGGAATGAGCAGTTCTTC.

The chain recombines TRBV5-6 with TRBJ2-3; 13 bases agree with TRBD2. Germline values: CDR1 SGHDT, CDR2 YYEEEE. V shed 3 bases, J shed 0 bases, and the junction held 1 base outside the gene matches. The CDR3 is made up of 16 amino acids. CDR3 DNA sequence: TGTGCCAGCAGCTGGGGACTAGCGGGGAGCACAGATACGCAGTATTTT. Translated, it gives CASSWGLAGSTDTQYF. The full variable domain, with the rest looked up from reference TRBV5-6 and TRBJ2-3, is DAGVTQSPTHLIKTRGQQVTLRCSPKSGHDTVSWYQQALGQGPQFIFQYYEEEERQRGNFPDRFSGHQFPNYSSELNVNALLLGDSALYLCASSWGLAGSTDTQYFGPGTRLTVL.

The chain combines TRBV4-1 with TRBJ1-6, with D possibly matching TRBD1 (6 bases). This CDR3 has 14 amino acids. The V end was cut by 5 bases, the J end by 8 bases, with 13 bases between. Germline V gene data show CDR1 as MGHRA and CDR2 as YSYEKL. CDR3 protein: CASSNTGLDSPLHF. CDR3 DNA: TGCGCCAGCAGCAACACAGGGCTAGATTCACCCCTCCACTTT.

The V gene is TRBV28, the J gene TRBJ2-7; TRBD2 matches 7 bases. Germline V gives CDR1 MDHEN, CDR2 SYDVKM. V shed 5 bases, J shed 6 bases, and the junction held 13 bases outside the gene matches. The CDR3 loop spans 15 amino acids. The CDR3, as DNA: TGTGCCAGCAGTGGCGCGCGTACTGCGGGAGCCGAGCAGTACTTC. This codes for CASSGARTAGAEQYF.

J is TRBJ2-5 and V is TRBV5-1; 8 nucleotides agree with TRBD2. The CDR3 length is 17 residues. With 2 bases clipped from V and 5 bases from J, the junction kept 14 bases outside the gene matches. CDR1 and CDR2 from the germline V gene are SGHRS and YFSETQ. CDR3: CASSFGSGGANSETQYF. CDR3 DNA sequence: TGCGCCAGCAGCTTTGGGAGCGGGGGTGCCAATTCGGAGACCCAGTACTTC.

The chain is built from TRBV4-2 and TRBJ2-1; 7 bases fit TRBD2. The CDR3 runs 19 residues. Trimming removed 2 bases from V and 8 bases from J; junction bases left unmatched: 21. Germline CDR1 is LGHNA and CDR2 is YNFKEQ. For the CDR3, the DNA is TGTGCCAGCAGCCAACTGACTAGCTCGCTCCAAATGCACGACGATGAGCAGTTCTTC. The encoded protein is CASSQLTSSLQMHDDEQFF.

The rearrangement uses TRBV5-1 and TRBJ2-1; no firm D call. Germline CDR1 and CDR2: SGHRS and YFSETQ. The CDR3 contains 15 residues. The V and J ends lost 1 base and 4 bases respectively, with 12 bases between them. CDR3 residues: CASSLISATYNEQFF. As DNA, the CDR3 is TGCGCCAGCAGCTTGATAAGCGCCACGTACAATGAGCAGTTCTTC.

This clone was seen a handful of times. This chain connects TRBV19 to TRBJ2-7, with TRBD2 matching 8 bases. V lost 5 bases, J lost 2 bases, and 5 bases stayed unmatched. This CDR3 region has 14 residues. CDR1 is LNHDA and CDR2 is SQIVND in the germline V gene (reference sequence). The CDR3 here is CASSLGLGAYEQYF. DNA for the CDR3: TGTGCCAGTAGTCTGGGACTAGGGGCCTACGAGCAGTACTTC.

The J gene is TRBJ1-2, the V gene TRBV14; possible D gene TRBD1, 6 bases. Per the germline V gene, CDR1 is SGHDN and CDR2 is FVKESK. Trimming removed 8 bases from V and 4 bases from J, with 17 bases in between. This CDR3 is 14 amino acids long. As DNA, the CDR3 is TGTGCCAGCTCCACGGCGGACAGCCTCTATGGCTACACCTTC. Protein sequence: CASSTADSLYGYTF.

V and J are TRBV28 and TRBJ2-7; 7 positions match TRBD1. Trimming removed 2 bases from V and 1 base from J; junction bases left unmatched: 2. The CDR3 is 14 residues long. CDR1 MDHEN and CDR2 SYDVKM come from the germline V gene. CDR3 in DNA: TGTGCCAGCAGTTTAAGGGACAGATCCTACGAGCAGTACTTC. Translating gives CASSLRDRSYEQYF. Supplemented by reference TRBV28 and TRBJ2-7, the full variable domain reads DVKVTQSSRYLVKRTGEKVFLECVQDMDHENMFWYRQDPGLGLRLIYFSYDVKMKEKGDIPEGYSVSREKKERFSLILESASTNQTSMYLCASSLRDRSYEQYFGPGTRLTVT.

This chain connects TRBV29-1 to TRBJ2-5; D assignment may be TRBD1 or TRBD2 (5 bases each). Gene TRBJ2-7 matches the end of the DNA better, so the J call may be wrong. There are 15 residues in the CDR3. Germline CDR1 reads SQVTM; CDR2 reads ANQGSEA. The CDR3 is CSVESGAASGYEQYF. The CDR3 bases are TGCAGCGTTGAATCCGGGGCGGCTAGTGGCTACGAGCAGTACTTC.